This is a list of T cell receptor beta chains from one sample in a study of early T cells in non-severe SARS-CoV-2 infection. TCRdb ran MiXCR on the 5' RACE reads and lists one entry per CDR3 protein. Of about 63,000 distinct CDR3 sequences in the sample, approximately 12% were seen once. Material for sequencing was whole blood. The receptors were sampled from an adult who was a healthcare worker with PCR-confirmed SARS-CoV-2 infection or an uninfected control (not recorded which). Both conserved end residues are part of each CDR3. A D gene is named only where the DNA matches it firmly. Only part of the rows carry a size: once, few, many, or a class if the clone is expanded.

j_call v_call clone_size d_call cdr3_aa cdr3_nt
TRBJ2-7 TRBV4-1 - TRBD2 CASSQTPRTSGGDEQYF TGCGCCAGCAGCCAGACGCCCCGGACTAGCGGTGGAGACGAGCAGTACTTC
TRBJ1-3 TRBV10-3 many - CAIKQVNSGNTIYF TGTGCCATCAAACAGGTGAACTCTGGAAACACCATATATTTT
TRBJ1-5 TRBV29-1 many - CSVGGSNQPQHF TGCAGCGTTGGAGGGAGCAATCAGCCCCAGCATTTT
TRBJ1-1 TRBV27 many - CASKAPTGDPNTEAFF TGTGCCAGCAAGGCCCCCACCGGGGACCCGAACACTGAAGCTTTCTTT
TRBJ2-3 TRBV29-1 - TRBD1 CSFGQGASDTQYF TGCAGCTTCGGACAGGGGGCCTCAGATACGCAGTATTTT
TRBJ2-1 TRBV15 - - CATSRDRPGLSYNEQFF TGTGCCACCAGCAGAGATAGGCCAGGACTCTCCTACAATGAGCAGTTCTTC
TRBJ2-3 TRBV6-2/TRBV6-3 many - CASSPRGMRDTQYF TGTGCCAGCAGTCCCCGGGGGATGCGAGATACGCAGTATTTT
TRBJ2-7 TRBV4-2 many - CASSQDEVLSYEQYF TGTGCCAGCAGCCAGGACGAGGTCCTTTCCTACGAGCAGTACTTC
TRBJ2-5 TRBV25-1 many - CASSPKYSEETQYF TGTGCCAGCAGTCCGAAGTACAGTGAAGAGACCCAGTACTTC
TRBJ2-5 TRBV7-7 few - CASSPEGGRPETQYF TGTGCTAGCAGCCCTGAGGGGGGGCGTCCAGAGACCCAGTACTTC
TRBJ2-3 TRBV27 - - CASSLSGRLTDTQYF TGTGCCAGCAGTTTATCGGGACGATTGACAGATACGCAGTATTTT
TRBJ1-5 TRBV7-9 - - CASSLDQGYSNQPQHF TGTGCCAGCAGCTTAGACCAGGGATATAGCAATCAGCCCCAGCATTTT
TRBJ2-7 TRBV7-9 many - CASSSQDSSRYEQYF TGTGCCAGCAGCTCGCAAGACTCATCCCGCTACGAGCAGTACTTC
TRBJ1-2 TRBV20-1 many - CSALSGANYGYTF TGCAGTGCCCTTTCCGGGGCTAACTATGGCTACACCTTC